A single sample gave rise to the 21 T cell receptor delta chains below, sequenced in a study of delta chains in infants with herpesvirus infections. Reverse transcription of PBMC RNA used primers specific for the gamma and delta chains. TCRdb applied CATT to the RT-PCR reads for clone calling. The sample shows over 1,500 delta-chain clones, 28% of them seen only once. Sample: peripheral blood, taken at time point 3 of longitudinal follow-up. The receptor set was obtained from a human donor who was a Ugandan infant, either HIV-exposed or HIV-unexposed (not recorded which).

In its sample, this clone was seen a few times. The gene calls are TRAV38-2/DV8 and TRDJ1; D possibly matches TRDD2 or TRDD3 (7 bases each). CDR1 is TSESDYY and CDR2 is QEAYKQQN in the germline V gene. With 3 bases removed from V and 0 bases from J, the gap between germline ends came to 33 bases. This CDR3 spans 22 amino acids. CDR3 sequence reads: CAYRTRFPTRRIRRGYTDKLIF. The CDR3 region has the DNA TGTGCTTATAGGACCAGGTTTCCTACCAGGAGGATACGCCGAGGGTACACCGATAAACTCATCTTT.

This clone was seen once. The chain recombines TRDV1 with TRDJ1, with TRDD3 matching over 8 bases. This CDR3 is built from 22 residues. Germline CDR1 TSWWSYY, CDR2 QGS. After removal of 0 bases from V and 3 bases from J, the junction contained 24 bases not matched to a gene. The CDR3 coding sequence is TGTGCTCTTGGGGAACTCAACCCCCTCTCCTACCTCTGGGGGACGGACGCCGATAAACTCATCTTT. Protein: CALGELNPLSYLWGTDADKLIF.

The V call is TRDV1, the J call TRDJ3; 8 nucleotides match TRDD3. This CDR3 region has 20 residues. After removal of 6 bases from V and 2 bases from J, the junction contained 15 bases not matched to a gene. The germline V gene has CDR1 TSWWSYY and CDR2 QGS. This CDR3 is CALGLRGGIERPWDTRQMFF. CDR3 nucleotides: TGTGCTCTTGGCCTTCGGGGGGGGATAGAACGGCCCTGGGACACCCGACAGATGTTTTTC.

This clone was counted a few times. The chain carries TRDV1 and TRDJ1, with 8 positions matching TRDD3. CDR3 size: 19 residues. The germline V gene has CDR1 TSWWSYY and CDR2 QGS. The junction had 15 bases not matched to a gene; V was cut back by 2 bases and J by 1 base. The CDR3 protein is CALGESFAGGPDGTDKLIF. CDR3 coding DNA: TGTGCTCTTGGGGAAAGTTTCGCTGGGGGACCCGACGGCACCGATAAACTCATCTTT.

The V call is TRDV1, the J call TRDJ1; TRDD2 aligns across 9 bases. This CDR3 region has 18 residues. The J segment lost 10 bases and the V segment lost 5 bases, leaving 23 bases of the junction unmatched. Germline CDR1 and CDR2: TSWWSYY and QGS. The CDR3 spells CALGNPFLRPYLQLGLIF. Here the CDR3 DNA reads TGTGCTCTTGGGAACCCCTTCCTACGCCCCTACCTACAGCTAGGACTCATCTTT.

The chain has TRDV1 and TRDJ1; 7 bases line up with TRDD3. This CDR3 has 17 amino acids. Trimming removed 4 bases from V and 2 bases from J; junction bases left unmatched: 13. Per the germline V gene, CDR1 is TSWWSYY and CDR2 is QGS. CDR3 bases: TGTGCTCTTGGGGTCCCTTTTCTGGGGGGCGAAACCGATAAACTCATCTTT. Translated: CALGVPFLGGETDKLIF.

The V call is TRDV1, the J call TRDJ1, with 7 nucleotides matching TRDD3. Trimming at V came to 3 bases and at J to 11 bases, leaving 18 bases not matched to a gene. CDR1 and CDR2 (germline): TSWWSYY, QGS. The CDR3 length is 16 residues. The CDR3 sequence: CALGDIPLLGIMHLIF. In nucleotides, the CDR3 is TGTGCTCTTGGGGACATCCCGCTACTGGGGATCATGCACCTCATCTTT.

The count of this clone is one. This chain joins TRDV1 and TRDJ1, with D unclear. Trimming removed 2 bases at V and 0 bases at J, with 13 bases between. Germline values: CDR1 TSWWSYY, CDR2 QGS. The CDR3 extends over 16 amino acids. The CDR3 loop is CALGESVRRYTDKLIF. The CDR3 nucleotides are TGTGCTCTTGGGGAATCGGTCCGGAGGTACACCGATAAACTCATCTTT.

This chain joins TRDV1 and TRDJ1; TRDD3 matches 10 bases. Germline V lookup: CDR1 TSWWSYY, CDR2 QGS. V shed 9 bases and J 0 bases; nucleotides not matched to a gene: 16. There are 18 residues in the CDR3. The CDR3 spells CALAPALGDISYTDKLIF. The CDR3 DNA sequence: TGTGCTCTCGCTCCTGCCCTGGGGGATATCTCCTACACCGATAAACTCATCTTT.

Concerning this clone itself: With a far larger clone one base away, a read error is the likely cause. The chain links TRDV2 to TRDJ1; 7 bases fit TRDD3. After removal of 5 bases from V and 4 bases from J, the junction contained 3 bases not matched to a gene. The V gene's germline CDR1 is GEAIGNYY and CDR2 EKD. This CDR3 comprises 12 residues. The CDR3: CACGGIVDKLIF. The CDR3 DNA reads TGTGCCTGTGGGGGGATTGTCGATAAACTCATCTTT.

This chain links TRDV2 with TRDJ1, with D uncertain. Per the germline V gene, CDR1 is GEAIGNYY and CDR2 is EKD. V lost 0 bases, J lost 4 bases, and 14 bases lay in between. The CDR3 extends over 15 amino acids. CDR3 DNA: TGTGCCTGTGACACCTTGGGAAGCCGAGACGATAAACTCATCTTT. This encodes CACDTLGSRDDKLIF.

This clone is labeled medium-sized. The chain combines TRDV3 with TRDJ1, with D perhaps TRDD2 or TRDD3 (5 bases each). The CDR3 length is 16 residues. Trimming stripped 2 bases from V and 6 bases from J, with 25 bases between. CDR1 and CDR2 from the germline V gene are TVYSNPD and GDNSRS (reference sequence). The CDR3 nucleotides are TGTGCCTTTTTAGCGCAGGGGGTCCTAAAGCGATATAAACTCATCTTT. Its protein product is CAFLAQGVLKRYKLIF.

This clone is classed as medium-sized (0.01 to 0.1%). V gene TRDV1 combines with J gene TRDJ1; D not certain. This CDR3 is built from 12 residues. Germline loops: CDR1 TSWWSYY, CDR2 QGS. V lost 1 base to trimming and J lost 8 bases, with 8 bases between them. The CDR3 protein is CALGERALKLIF. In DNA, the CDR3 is TGTGCTCTTGGGGAACGGGCCCTCAAACTCATCTTT.

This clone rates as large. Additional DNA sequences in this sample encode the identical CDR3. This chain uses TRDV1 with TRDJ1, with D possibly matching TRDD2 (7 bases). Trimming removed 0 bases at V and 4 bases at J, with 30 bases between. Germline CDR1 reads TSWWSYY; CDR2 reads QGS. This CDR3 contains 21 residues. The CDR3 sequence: CALGELPLFFLRAAGDDKLIF. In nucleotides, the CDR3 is TGTGCTCTTGGGGAACTGCCTCTATTCTTCCTAAGGGCGGCTGGGGACGATAAACTCATCTTT.

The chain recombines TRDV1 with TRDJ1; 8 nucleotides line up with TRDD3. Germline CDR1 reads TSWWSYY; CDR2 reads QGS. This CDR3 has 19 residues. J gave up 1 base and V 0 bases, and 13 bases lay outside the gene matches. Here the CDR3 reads CALGELFPVLGAFTDKLIF. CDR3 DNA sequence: TGTGCTCTTGGGGAACTATTCCCCGTACTGGGGGCTTTCACCGATAAACTCATCTTT.

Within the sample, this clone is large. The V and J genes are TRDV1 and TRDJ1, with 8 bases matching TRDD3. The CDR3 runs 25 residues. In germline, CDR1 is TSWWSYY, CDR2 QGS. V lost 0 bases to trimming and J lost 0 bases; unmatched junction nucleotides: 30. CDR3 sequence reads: CALGELPGEASGLGLGATYTDKLIF. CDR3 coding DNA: TGTGCTCTTGGGGAACTGCCCGGTGAGGCTTCGGGGTTGGGACTGGGGGCTACCTACACCGATAAACTCATCTTT.

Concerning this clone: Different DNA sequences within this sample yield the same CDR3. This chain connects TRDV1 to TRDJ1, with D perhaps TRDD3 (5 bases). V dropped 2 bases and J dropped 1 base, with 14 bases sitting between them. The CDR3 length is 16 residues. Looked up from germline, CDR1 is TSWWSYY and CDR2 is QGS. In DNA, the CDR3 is TGTGCTCTTGGGGAAACACGTCCGGGATTCACCGATAAACTCATCTTT. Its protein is CALGETRPGFTDKLIF.

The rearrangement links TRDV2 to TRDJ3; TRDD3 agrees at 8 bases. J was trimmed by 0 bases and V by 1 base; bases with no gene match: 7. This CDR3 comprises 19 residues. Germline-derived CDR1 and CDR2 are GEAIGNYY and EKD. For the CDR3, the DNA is TGTGCCTGTGACACAACCTGGGGGAAGAGCTCCTGGGACACCCGACAGATGTTTTTC. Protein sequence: CACDTTWGKSSWDTRQMFF.

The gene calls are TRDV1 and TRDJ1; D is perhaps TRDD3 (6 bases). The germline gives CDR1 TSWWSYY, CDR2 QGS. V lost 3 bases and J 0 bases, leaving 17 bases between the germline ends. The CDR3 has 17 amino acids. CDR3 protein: CALGDPFGDFYTDKLIF. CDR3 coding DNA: TGTGCTCTTGGGGATCCCTTCGGGGATTTTTACACCGATAAACTCATCTTT.

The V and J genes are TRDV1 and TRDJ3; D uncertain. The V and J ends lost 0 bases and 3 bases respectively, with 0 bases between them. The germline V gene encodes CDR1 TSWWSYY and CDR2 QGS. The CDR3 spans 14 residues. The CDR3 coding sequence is TGTGCTCTTGGGGAACTCTGGGACACCCGACAGATGTTTTTC. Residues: CALGELWDTRQMFF.

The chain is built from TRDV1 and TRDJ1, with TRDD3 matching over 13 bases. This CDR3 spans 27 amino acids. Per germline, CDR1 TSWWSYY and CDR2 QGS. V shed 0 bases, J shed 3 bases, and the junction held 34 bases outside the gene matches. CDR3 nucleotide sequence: TGTGCTCTTGGGGAACTAACCTGTTCCCTATCCGTCACGTCTACTGGGGGATACGCGTATCCGTCCGATAAACTCATCTTT. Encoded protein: CALGELTCSLSVTSTGGYAYPSDKLIF.